The 22 T cell receptor beta chains in this list originate from one sample, sequenced in a study of T cell responses to AZD1222 COVID-19 vaccine. Sequenced by immunoSEQ multiplex PCR; TCRdb stores in-frame clones only, minus some. The table includes 160,000 or so clones, more than 70% detected once. The sequencing used peripheral blood, collected on day 0 of AZD1222 vaccination. These receptors were taken from an adult in good health.

CDR3 nucleotides: TGTGCCAGCAGCTTAGATAGCAATCAGCCCCAGCATTTT. Its protein product is CASSLDSNQPQHF. The chain recombines TRBV11-2 with TRBJ1-5; D remains ambiguous. V was clipped by 0 bases and J by 0 bases, with 0 bases between them. This CDR3 spans 13 amino acids. Germline CDR1 reads SGHAT; CDR2 reads FQNNGV.

This clone was recorded once. V usage is TRBV19 and J usage is TRBJ1-2, with 9 bases that match TRBD1. With V trimmed by 5 bases and J by 0 bases, 7 bases remained unmatched. Germline assignment: CDR1 LNHDA and CDR2 SQIVND (reference sequence). This CDR3 has 16 amino acids. The CDR3 reads CASSPRTGEANYGYTF. The CDR3 DNA follows: TGTGCCAGTAGTCCCCGGACAGGGGAAGCTAACTATGGCTACACCTTC.

The chain is built from TRBV12-5 and TRBJ1-3; the match to TRBD1 covers 9 bases. The CDR3 runs 18 residues. Germline-derived CDR1 and CDR2 are LGHNT and FRNRAP. The ends lost 2 bases at V and 0 bases at J; junction bases unmatched: 8. The CDR3 DNA sequence: TGTGCTAGTGGTTTGCTCGGGACAGGGAGCGGCTCTGGAAACACCATATATTTT. Translated: CASGLLGTGSGSGNTIYF. The full variable domain, completed using reference TRBV12-5 and TRBJ1-3, is DARVTQTPRHKVTEMGQEVTMRCQPILGHNTVFWYRQTMMQGLELLAYFRNRAPLDDSGMPKDRFSAEMPDATLATLKIQPSEPRDSAVYFCASGLLGTGSGSGNTIYFGEGSWLTVV.

The chain couples TRBV6-1 to TRBJ1-2; 11 positions match TRBD1. The length of the CDR3 is 18 residues. V lost 4 bases, J lost 8 bases, and 18 bases stayed unmatched. CDR1 and CDR2 (germline): MNHNS, SASEGT. For the CDR3, the DNA is TGTGCCAGCAGTGCCATTCGGACAGGGGGCTTTATCCGGAGGGGCTACACCTTC. It is translated as CASSAIRTGGFIRRGYTF.

The CDR3 spells CASSRRTGSNQPQHF. The CDR3 region has the DNA TGTGCCAGCAGCCGGAGGACAGGTAGCAATCAGCCCCAGCATTTT. The chain links TRBV28 to TRBJ1-5; TRBD1 matches 7 bases. This CDR3 is 15 amino acids long. CDR1 and CDR2 from the germline V gene are MDHEN and SYDVKM. The V segment lost 6 bases and the J segment 0 bases; nucleotides outside the gene matches: 5.

CDR3 coding DNA: TGTGCCAGCAGGTTAGGGACAGCAACAACCTACGAGCAGTACTTC. This sequence encodes CASRLGTATTYEQYF. The V gene is TRBV6-5, the J gene TRBJ2-7, with 7 bases matching TRBD1. J was trimmed by 2 bases and V by 6 bases; bases with no gene match: 10. The CDR3 has 15 amino acids. CDR1 and CDR2 from the germline V gene are MNHEY and SVGAGI.

The chain has TRBV28 and TRBJ1-1; 7 bases agree with TRBD1. V dropped 4 bases and J dropped 1; count of bases not matched to a gene: 6. From germline, CDR1 is MDHEN and CDR2 SYDVKM. The CDR3 totals 15 residues. CDR3: CASSSSGTANTEAFF. For the CDR3, the DNA is TGTGCCAGCAGTTCTTCCGGGACAGCGAACACTGAAGCTTTCTTT.

The J gene is TRBJ1-1, the V gene TRBV7-8; D gene unclear. V lost 2 bases and J 1 base, leaving 8 bases between the germline ends. CDR3 length equals 14 residues. The germline CDR1 and CDR2 sequences are SGHVS and FQNEAQ. CDR3 bases: TGTGCCAGCAGCTTACGAAGTGGGAACACTGAAGCTTTCTTT. Its protein is CASSLRSGNTEAFF. Together with reference TRBV7-8 and TRBJ1-1, the CDR3 gives the full variable domain: GAGVSQSPRYKVAKRGQDVALRCDPISGHVSLFWYQQALGQGPEFLTYFQNEAQLDKSGLPSDRFFAERPEGSVSTLKIQRTQQEDSAVYLCASSLRSGNTEAFFGQGTRLTVV.

As for this clone: The same CDR3 can be traced to other DNA sequences in this sample. The V and J genes are TRBV27 and TRBJ2-7, with D unresolved. The V end was cut by 5 bases, the J end by 5 bases, with 10 bases between. From germline, CDR1 is MNHEY and CDR2 SMNVEV (reference sequence). The CDR3 covers 12 residues. The CDR3 sequence is CASSAGYDEQYF. CDR3 DNA sequence: TGTGCCAGCAGTGCAGGATACGACGAGCAGTACTTC.

This chain uses TRBV5-6 with TRBJ1-2; 7 bases fit TRBD1. Germline lookup yields CDR1 SGHDT and CDR2 YYEEEE. Losses at the gene ends were 0 bases for V and 6 bases for J; bases not matched to a gene: 8. This CDR3 is 15 amino acids long. The CDR3, as DNA: TGTGCCAGCAGCTTGGTAGTAGGGAGGGGGCATGGCTACACCTTC. Residues: CASSLVVGRGHGYTF. Full variable domain (outside the CDR3, taken from reference TRBV5-6 and TRBJ1-2): DAGVTQSPTHLIKTRGQQVTLRCSPKSGHDTVSWYQQALGQGPQFIFQYYEEEERQRGNFPDRFSGHQFPNYSSELNVNALLLGDSALYLCASSLVVGRGHGYTFGSGTRLTVV.

This chain links TRBV10-1 with TRBJ1-2; D not resolved. Per the germline V gene, CDR1 is WNHNN and CDR2 is SYGVQD (reference sequence). This CDR3 comprises 12 residues. Trimming left V 5 bases short and J 2 bases short, with 6 bases between. CDR3 sequence (DNA): TGCGCCAGCAGTAGAGGGAACTATGGCTACACCTTC. Translation gives CASSRGNYGYTF.

This chain links TRBV6-4 with TRBJ2-6, with D maybe TRBD1 (5 bases). Trimming cost V 2 bases and J 1 base, with 9 bases left between them. Germline CDR1 is MRHNA and CDR2 is SNTAGT. This CDR3 is built from 16 residues. The CDR3 nucleotides read TGTGCCAGCAGTGACGGGGCCAGGTCTGGGGCCAACGTCCTGACTTTC. Protein sequence: CASSDGARSGANVLTF.

V gene TRBV10-2 combines with J gene TRBJ1-2; D is undetermined. CDR1 WSHSY and CDR2 SAAADI come from the germline V gene. The V gene lost 3 bases and the J gene lost 4 bases, with 18 bases spanning the gap. The length of the CDR3 is 16 residues. This CDR3 is CASSDQSHWRGYGYTF. The DNA of the CDR3 is TGCGCCAGCAGTGACCAATCACACTGGCGGGGCTATGGCTACACCTTC.

V usage is TRBV10-3 and J usage is TRBJ1-5, with TRBD1 as a possible D gene (5 bases). The CDR3 contains 13 residues. CDR1 and CDR2 (germline): ENHRY, SYGVKD. The V and J ends lost 2 bases and 4 bases respectively, with 6 bases between them. CDR3 sequence (DNA): TGTGCCATCAGTGAGGCAGGGAATCAGCCCCAGCATTTT. Translating it yields CAISEAGNQPQHF.

The rearrangement links TRBV5-5 to TRBJ1-6; 8 positions match TRBD1. This CDR3 is built from 15 residues. V lost 4 bases, J lost 7 bases, and 7 bases stayed unmatched. Germline values: CDR1 SGHKS, CDR2 YYEKEE (reference sequence). CDR3 region: CASSLDPGGNSPLHF. CDR3 sequence (DNA): TGTGCCAGCAGCCTCGACCCAGGGGGCAATTCACCCCTCCACTTT. The variable domain in full, completed from reference TRBV5-5 and TRBJ1-6, reads DAGVTQSPTHLIKTRGQQVTLRCSPISGHKSVSWYQQVLGQGPQFIFQYYEKEERGRGNFPDRFSARQFPNYSSELNVNALLLGDSALYLCASSLDPGGNSPLHFGNGTRLTVT.

The V call is TRBV5-5, the J call TRBJ1-1, with 11 bases fitting TRBD1. The CDR3 runs 16 residues. Germline CDR1 reads SGHKS; CDR2 reads YYEKEE (reference sequence). J was trimmed by 2 bases and V by 4 bases; bases with no gene match: 7. The CDR3 is CASSPDRGHLNTEAFF. In DNA, the CDR3 is TGTGCCAGCAGCCCGGACAGGGGGCACCTTAACACTGAAGCTTTCTTT.

CDR3 sequence reads: CASSLSGSPYEQYF. The CDR3 bases are TGCGCCAGCAGCTTGTCAGGGTCCCCCTACGAGCAGTACTTC. The gene calls are TRBV5-1 and TRBJ2-7; maybe TRBD1 (5 bases). V was trimmed by 1 base and J by 2 bases, leaving 10 bases between them. The CDR3 consists of 14 residues. The germline gives CDR1 SGHRS, CDR2 YFSETQ.

V gene TRBV5-4 combines with J gene TRBJ2-5; no clear D. With 4 bases removed from V and 1 base from J, the gap between germline ends came to 20 bases. This CDR3 is 17 amino acids long. The germline gives CDR1 SGHNT, CDR2 YYREEE (reference sequence). The CDR3 region is CASSLEPFGSSQETQYF. CDR3 nucleotides: TGTGCCAGCAGCCTTGAACCCTTTGGCAGCAGCCAAGAGACCCAGTACTTC.

The chain is built from TRBV7-9 and TRBJ1-1, with D unclear. V lost 1 base to trimming and J lost 1 base, with 4 bases between them. The CDR3 totals 13 residues. From germline, CDR1 is SEHNR and CDR2 FQNEAQ (reference sequence). CDR3 in amino acids: CASSLVENTEAFF. In nucleotides, the CDR3 is TGTGCCAGCAGCTTAGTCGAGAACACTGAAGCTTTCTTT.

This chain connects TRBV28 to TRBJ2-5, with D possibly being TRBD2 (6 bases). V was pared by 7 bases and J by 10 bases, with 13 bases between. The CDR3 sequence is 11 residues long. Germline loops: CDR1 MDHEN, CDR2 SYDVKM. In DNA form, the CDR3 reads TGTGCCAGCATTCGGGACGGGAGCCAGTACTTC. It is translated as CASIRDGSQYF.

A single count supports this clone. The chain uses TRBV11-1 and TRBJ2-4; D remains ambiguous. The CDR3 extends over 16 amino acids. Deletions cut 1 base from V and 0 bases from J, with 10 bases between. The germline V gene has CDR1 SGHAT and CDR2 FQDESV (reference sequence). The CDR3 nucleotides read TGTGCCAGCAGCTTAGGGCAGACTCTAGCCAAAAACATTCAGTACTTC. It is translated as CASSLGQTLAKNIQYF.

This chain joins TRBV6-5 and TRBJ1-5; D not certain. Trimming shortened V by 5 bases and J by 0 bases, and 11 bases separated the two germline ends. Germline-derived CDR1 and CDR2 are MNHEY and SVGAGI. The CDR3 totals 15 residues. The CDR3 region is CASSRVAGSNQPQHF. The CDR3 region has the DNA TGTGCCAGCAGTCGCGTGGCAGGTAGCAATCAGCCCCAGCATTTT.